The rows below give T cell receptor beta chains drawn from one sample of a study of T cells in Graves' hyperthyroidism and ophthalmopathy. MiXCR was run by TCRdb on the multiplex PCR reads, yielding one entry per CDR3 protein. The sample lists about 400,000 distinct CDR3 sequences, 15% occurring once. Sequenced material: blood. The receptors come from a woman aged 25 to 45 with Graves' hyperthyroidism. The CDR3 runs from the conserved cysteine through the conserved F or W. A D gene is named only where the DNA matches it firmly. The size of a clone is reported for some rows only, either as once, few or many, or as a class for expanded clones.

abundance: NA; j_gene: TRBJ2-1; d_gene: TRBD2; v_gene: TRBV14; len: 17; CDR3aa: CASSQGPGLGPQYEQFF; CDR3nt: TGTGCCAGCAGCCAAGGACCGGGACTAGGACCCCAATACGAGCAGTTCTTC
abundance: few; j_gene: TRBJ1-1; d_gene: NA; v_gene: TRBV5-6; len: 12; CDR3aa: CASSSPPGRAFF; CDR3nt: TGTGCCAGCAGCTCCCCCCCGGGTCGAGCTTTCTTT
abundance: many; j_gene: TRBJ2-1; d_gene: TRBD1; v_gene: TRBV20-1; len: 17; CDR3aa: CSATNRRGTGGSDEQFF; CDR3nt: TGCAGTGCTACCAACCGCCGGGGGACAGGGGGCAGCGATGAGCAGTTCTTC
abundance: many; j_gene: TRBJ1-1; d_gene: NA; v_gene: TRBV11-1; len: 13; CDR3aa: CASMGAPNTEAFF; CDR3nt: TGTGCCAGCATGGGGGCGCCGAACACTGAAGCTTTCTTT
abundance: many; j_gene: TRBJ1-2; d_gene: NA; v_gene: TRBV28; len: 13; CDR3aa: CASSLQQSYGYTF; CDR3nt: TGTGCCAGCAGTTTACAACAGAGCTATGGCTACACCTTC
abundance: NA; j_gene: TRBJ1-6; d_gene: TRBD1; v_gene: TRBV9; len: 14; CDR3aa: CASSSTGGNSPLHF; CDR3nt: TGTGCCAGCAGTTCAACAGGGGGGAATTCACCCCTCCACTTT
abundance: NA; j_gene: TRBJ2-2; d_gene: NA; v_gene: TRBV7-2; len: 13; CDR3aa: CASSPSPPGELFF; CDR3nt: TGTGCCAGCAGCCCTAGTCCACCGGGGGAGCTGTTTTTT
abundance: many; j_gene: TRBJ1-5; d_gene: TRBD1; v_gene: TRBV2; len: 18; CDR3aa: CASSETPTGQGRGQPQHF; CDR3nt: TGTGCCAGCAGTGAAACGCCCACGGGACAGGGAAGAGGTCAGCCCCAGCATTTT
abundance: NA; j_gene: TRBJ2-3; d_gene: TRBD2; v_gene: TRBV6-1; len: 15; CDR3aa: CAGTTVPGLGDTQYF; CDR3nt: TGTGCCGGCACCACTGTCCCGGGACTAGGGGATACGCAGTATTTT
abundance: few; j_gene: TRBJ1-2; d_gene: NA; v_gene: TRBV20-1; len: 14; CDR3aa: CSAEGRSNNYGYTF; CDR3nt: TGCAGTGCTGAGGGGAGGAGTAATAACTATGGCTACACCTTC
abundance: NA; j_gene: TRBJ2-1; d_gene: NA; v_gene: TRBV7-8; len: 14; CDR3aa: CASSLGRLNNEQFF; CDR3nt: TGTGCCAGCAGCTTAGGCCGGCTTAACAATGAGCAGTTCTTC
abundance: many; j_gene: TRBJ1-2; d_gene: TRBD1; v_gene: TRBV12-3/TRBV12-4; len: 16; CDR3aa: CASSLSYGQGNDGYTF; CDR3nt: TGTGCCAGCAGTTTATCTTACGGACAGGGGAACGATGGCTACACCTTC
abundance: many; j_gene: TRBJ2-7; d_gene: TRBD2; v_gene: TRBV12-3/TRBV12-4; len: 15; CDR3aa: CASSPLSGNPYEQYF; CDR3nt: TGTGCCAGCAGTCCTTTAAGCGGGAACCCCTACGAGCAGTACTTC
abundance: NA; j_gene: TRBJ1-3; d_gene: NA; v_gene: TRBV5-4; len: 17; CDR3aa: CASSYRGGASSGNTIYF; CDR3nt: TGTGCCAGCAGCTATCGGGGAGGGGCCAGCTCTGGAAACACCATATATTTT
abundance: many; j_gene: TRBJ2-5; d_gene: NA; v_gene: TRBV20-1; len: 17; CDR3aa: CSARESGRYRTQETQYF; CDR3nt: TGCAGTGCTAGAGAAAGTGGTCGGTACAGGACCCAAGAGACCCAGTACTTC
abundance: NA; j_gene: TRBJ1-5; d_gene: TRBD1; v_gene: TRBV18; len: 15; CDR3aa: CASSQGQVGQEAQHF; CDR3nt: TGTGCCAGCTCACAGGGACAGGTCGGCCAAGAAGCCCAGCATTTT
abundance: few; j_gene: TRBJ2-2; d_gene: TRBD2; v_gene: TRBV2; len: 15; CDR3aa: CASSGAGGVTGELFF; CDR3nt: TGTGCCAGCAGTGGGGCGGGAGGGGTCACCGGGGAGCTGTTTTTT
abundance: few; j_gene: TRBJ2-2; d_gene: NA; v_gene: TRBV5-8; len: 16; CDR3aa: CASSLVGGRGTGELFF; CDR3nt: TGTGCCAGCAGCTTGGTCGGGGGACGGGGCACCGGGGAGCTGTTTTTT
abundance: many; j_gene: TRBJ2-5; d_gene: NA; v_gene: TRBV6-2/TRBV6-3; len: 15; CDR3aa: CASNQLNRNQETQYF; CDR3nt: TGTGCCAGCAATCAACTCAACAGGAATCAAGAGACCCAGTACTTC
abundance: few; j_gene: TRBJ1-5; d_gene: NA; v_gene: TRBV6-1; len: 14; CDR3aa: CATRGPSWDQPQHF; CDR3nt: TGTGCCACCCGAGGACCGAGCTGGGATCAGCCCCAGCATTTT
abundance: NA; j_gene: TRBJ1-6; d_gene: NA; v_gene: TRBV6-1; len: 17; CDR3aa: CASSEALRARGSPPLHF; CDR3nt: NA
abundance: NA; j_gene: TRBJ1-5; d_gene: NA; v_gene: TRBV24-1; len: 15; CDR3aa: CATSDGGRGNQPQHF; CDR3nt: TGTGCCACCAGTGATGGCGGTCGGGGCAATCAGCCCCAGCATTTT
abundance: many; j_gene: TRBJ1-5; d_gene: NA; v_gene: TRBV28; len: 15; CDR3aa: CASSLLANSNQPQHF; CDR3nt: TGTGCCAGCAGTTTATTAGCAAATAGCAATCAGCCCCAGCATTTT
abundance: many; j_gene: TRBJ2-1; d_gene: TRBD1; v_gene: TRBV30; len: 18; CDR3aa: CAWSDPFEDRGTYNEQFF; CDR3nt: TGTGCCTGGAGTGACCCCTTCGAGGACAGGGGGACGTACAATGAGCAGTTCTTC
abundance: few; j_gene: TRBJ2-4; d_gene: NA; v_gene: TRBV27; len: 15; CDR3aa: CVSSLFGQEQNIQYF; CDR3nt: TGTGTCAGCAGTCTCTTCGGGCAGGAACAAAACATTCAGTACTTC
abundance: many; j_gene: TRBJ2-1; d_gene: NA; v_gene: TRBV11-2; len: 18; CDR3aa: CASSLARREFGSYNEQFF; CDR3nt: TGTGCCAGCAGCTTAGCTAGACGAGAATTCGGCTCCTACAATGAGCAGTTCTTC
abundance: many; j_gene: TRBJ1-4; d_gene: NA; v_gene: TRBV7-2; len: 15; CDR3aa: CASSLVGQGNEKLFF; CDR3nt: TGTGCCAGCAGCTTAGTCGGCCAGGGGAATGAAAAACTGTTTTTT
abundance: many; j_gene: TRBJ2-7; d_gene: TRBD2; v_gene: TRBV29-1; len: 16; CDR3aa: CSVEEWASGSWGEQYF; CDR3nt: TGCAGCGTTGAAGAATGGGCGAGCGGGAGCTGGGGGGAGCAGTACTTC
abundance: many; j_gene: TRBJ2-1; d_gene: NA; v_gene: TRBV2; len: 15; CDR3aa: CASSDSRGREDEQFF; CDR3nt: TGTGCCAGCAGTGATTCTCGGGGGCGCGAAGATGAGCAGTTCTTC
abundance: NA; j_gene: TRBJ2-2; d_gene: TRBD2; v_gene: TRBV30; len: 17; CDR3aa: CAWSQVAGGTETGELFF; CDR3nt: TGTGCCTGGAGTCAGGTAGCGGGAGGTACAGAAACCGGGGAGCTGTTTTTT
abundance: many; j_gene: TRBJ1-2; d_gene: NA; v_gene: TRBV30; len: 13; CDR3aa: CASLMDLNYGYTF; CDR3nt: TGTGCCTCCCTCATGGACCTTAACTATGGCTACACCTTC
abundance: NA; j_gene: TRBJ1-3; d_gene: NA; v_gene: TRBV12-3/TRBV12-4; len: 12; CDR3aa: CASSQRGNTIYF; CDR3nt: TGTGCCAGCAGTCAGAGAGGAAACACCATATATTTT
abundance: NA; j_gene: TRBJ2-7; d_gene: NA; v_gene: TRBV6-2/TRBV6-3; len: 14; CDR3aa: CASSSLGVGYEQYF; CDR3nt: TGTGCCAGCAGTAGTCTAGGGGTAGGCTACGAGCAGTACTTC
abundance: many; j_gene: TRBJ2-5; d_gene: NA; v_gene: TRBV29-1; len: 12; CDR3aa: CSATQGFETQYF; CDR3nt: TGCAGCGCGACCCAGGGATTTGAGACCCAGTACTTC
abundance: NA; j_gene: TRBJ2-4; d_gene: NA; v_gene: TRBV15; len: 11; CDR3aa: CATSYGNIQYF; CDR3nt: TGTGCCACCAGCTATGGTAACATTCAGTACTTC
abundance: few; j_gene: TRBJ2-1; d_gene: TRBD2; v_gene: TRBV9; len: 16; CDR3aa: CASSVGGLAGNNEQFF; CDR3nt: TGTGCCAGCAGCGTAGGTGGACTAGCGGGAAATAATGAGCAGTTCTTC
abundance: NA; j_gene: TRBJ1-2; d_gene: NA; v_gene: TRBV29-1; len: 14; CDR3aa: CSVAFRLANYGYTF; CDR3nt: TGCAGCGTTGCCTTTAGGTTAGCTAACTATGGCTACACCTTC
abundance: NA; j_gene: TRBJ2-7; d_gene: NA; v_gene: TRBV27; len: 12; CDR3aa: CASSSRQDQQYF; CDR3nt: TGTGCCAGCAGTTCTAGGCAGGATCAGCAGTACTTC
abundance: NA; j_gene: TRBJ2-3; d_gene: NA; v_gene: TRBV29-1; len: 14; CDR3aa: CSVLWQRSTDTQYF; CDR3nt: TGCAGCGTTCTTTGGCAAAGAAGCACAGATACGCAGTATTTT
abundance: NA; j_gene: TRBJ2-3; d_gene: TRBD2; v_gene: TRBV5-4; len: 16; CDR3aa: CASSTRLAGNQDTQYF; CDR3nt: TGTGCCAGCAGCACGCGACTAGCGGGAAATCAAGATACGCAGTATTTT
abundance: NA; j_gene: TRBJ2-1; d_gene: NA; v_gene: TRBV25-1; len: 15; CDR3aa: CASSEPRRPYNEQFF; CDR3nt: TGTGCCAGCAGTGAACCCCGTCGCCCGTACAATGAGCAGTTCTTC
abundance: NA; j_gene: TRBJ1-2; d_gene: TRBD1; v_gene: TRBV20-1; len: 19; CDR3aa: CSARDPGGARQPANYGYTF; CDR3nt: TGCAGTGCTAGAGATCCAGGGGGGGCCCGACAGCCTGCTAACTATGGCTACACCTTC
abundance: many; j_gene: TRBJ1-2; d_gene: TRBD1; v_gene: TRBV27; len: 16; CDR3aa: CASSLQGQVPNYGYTF; CDR3nt: TGTGCCAGCAGCCTACAGGGACAGGTTCCTAACTATGGCTACACCTTC
abundance: many; j_gene: TRBJ2-1; d_gene: TRBD2; v_gene: TRBV2; len: 12; CDR3aa: CASSGGQDEQFF; CDR3nt: TGTGCCAGCTCGGGAGGTCAAGATGAGCAGTTCTTC
abundance: many; j_gene: TRBJ1-4; d_gene: NA; v_gene: TRBV12-3/TRBV12-4; len: 13; CDR3aa: CASSKRGGEKLFF; CDR3nt: TGTGCCAGCAGTAAGAGAGGCGGTGAAAAACTGTTTTTT
abundance: NA; j_gene: TRBJ2-3; d_gene: NA; v_gene: TRBV12-3/TRBV12-4; len: 12; CDR3aa: CASSRGPGSQYF; CDR3nt: TGTGCCAGCAGCCGCGGACCCGGATCGCAGTATTTT
abundance: NA; j_gene: TRBJ2-7; d_gene: NA; v_gene: TRBV20-1; len: 17; CDR3aa: CSASSGQVPGSTYEQYF; CDR3nt: TGCAGTGCTAGTAGTGGCCAGGTGCCGGGCTCTACCTACGAGCAGTACTTC
abundance: NA; j_gene: TRBJ2-2; d_gene: NA; v_gene: TRBV2; len: 16; CDR3aa: CASSLGGEGNTGELFF; CDR3nt: TGTGCCAGCAGTTTGGGGGGCGAGGGGAACACCGGGGAGCTGTTTTTT
abundance: many; j_gene: TRBJ1-1; d_gene: NA; v_gene: TRBV11-2; len: 11; CDR3aa: CASSSDTEAFF; CDR3nt: TGTGCCAGCAGCTCCGACACTGAAGCTTTCTTT
abundance: many; j_gene: TRBJ2-1; d_gene: TRBD2; v_gene: TRBV20-1; len: 16; CDR3aa: CSARDWLAGGVDEQFF; CDR3nt: TGCAGTGCTAGAGATTGGCTAGCGGGAGGTGTCGATGAGCAGTTCTTC
abundance: few; j_gene: TRBJ2-3; d_gene: NA; v_gene: TRBV29-1; len: 15; CDR3aa: CSVVVGADSTDTQYF; CDR3nt: TGCAGCGTTGTGGTTGGAGCGGATAGCACAGATACGCAGTATTTT
abundance: NA; j_gene: TRBJ1-2; d_gene: TRBD1; v_gene: TRBV29-1; len: 14; CDR3aa: CSVSGQGALDGYTF; CDR3nt: TGCAGCGTTTCAGGACAGGGGGCTTTAGATGGCTACACCTTC
abundance: few; j_gene: TRBJ2-5; d_gene: TRBD2; v_gene: TRBV11-2; len: 18; CDR3aa: CASSSQVPSGSLRETQYF; CDR3nt: TGTGCCAGCAGCTCTCAAGTACCTAGCGGGAGTTTGAGAGAGACCCAGTACTTC
abundance: NA; j_gene: TRBJ2-3; d_gene: TRBD2; v_gene: TRBV20-1; len: 14; CDR3aa: CSALAGLGTDTQYF; CDR3nt: TGCAGTGCTCTAGCGGGGCTCGGCACAGATACGCAGTATTTT
abundance: many; j_gene: TRBJ2-7; d_gene: NA; v_gene: TRBV20-1; len: 14; CDR3aa: CSAMEWANSYEQYF; CDR3nt: TGCAGTGCTATGGAGTGGGCGAACTCCTACGAGCAGTACTTC
abundance: many; j_gene: TRBJ1-3; d_gene: NA; v_gene: TRBV3-1; len: 16; CDR3aa: CASSLRGRSSGNTIYF; CDR3nt: TGTGCCAGCAGCCTACGGGGACGCAGCTCTGGAAACACCATATATTTT
abundance: many; j_gene: TRBJ1-1; d_gene: TRBD1; v_gene: TRBV10-3; len: 13; CDR3aa: CAIQGGLNTEAFF; CDR3nt: TGTGCCATCCAGGGGGGTCTGAACACTGAAGCTTTCTTT
abundance: many; j_gene: TRBJ2-5; d_gene: TRBD2; v_gene: TRBV28; len: 14; CDR3aa: CASSGGLAQETQYF; CDR3nt: TGTGCCAGCTCGGGTGGACTAGCGCAAGAGACCCAGTACTTC
abundance: NA; j_gene: TRBJ2-1; d_gene: TRBD2; v_gene: TRBV20-1; len: 16; CDR3aa: CSARNRAGLASNEQFF; CDR3nt: TGCAGTGCAAGGAACAGGGCCGGACTAGCGAGCAATGAGCAGTTCTTC
abundance: few; j_gene: TRBJ2-3; d_gene: NA; v_gene: TRBV9; len: 15; CDR3aa: CASSVVAGQSDTQYF; CDR3nt: TGTGCCAGCAGCGTAGTGGCGGGGCAGTCAGATACGCAGTATTTT